Below, 13 T cell receptor beta chains from the same sample are listed, as sequenced in a study of cytomegalovirus exposure and HLA in healthy donors. The PCR was carried out with 60 Vbeta primers and 13 Jbeta primers. Sequencing was performed with immunoSEQ multiplex PCR; in TCRdb, only in-frame clones are kept and a portion is missing. Of about 110,000 clones listed, 65% to 80% were seen once; the top ten hold approximately 2.8%. The sample taken for sequencing was PBMCs. The source of these receptors is a male donor in good health and CMV-seropositive.

On this clone: The junction shows a germline mismatch at one end, possibly a read error. The chain joins TRBV29-1 to TRBJ1-1; D is perhaps TRBD1 (6 bases). The CDR3 length is 13 residues. Germline V gene lookup returns CDR1 SQVTM and CDR2 ANQGSEA. This chain's CDR3 is CGVERQASPEAFF. In nucleotides, the CDR3 is TGCGGCGTTGAACGACAGGCGAGCCCTGAAGCTTTCTTT.

V usage is TRBV19 and J usage is TRBJ2-1; 7 nucleotides line up with TRBD1. After removal of 4 bases from V and 2 bases from J, the junction contained 5 bases not matched to a gene. Germline V gives CDR1 LNHDA, CDR2 SQIVND (reference sequence). The CDR3 extends over 15 amino acids. CDR3 loop: CASSTSTGAYNEQFF. The CDR3 DNA sequence: TGTGCCAGTAGTACATCCACAGGGGCCTACAATGAGCAGTTCTTC.

The J gene is TRBJ1-1, the V gene TRBV2, with TRBD1 identical over 8 bases. V lost 4 bases to trimming and J lost 1 base; unmatched junction nucleotides: 5. The CDR3 runs to 15 residues. Germline V CDR1 and CDR2: SNHLY, FYNNEI. The CDR3 nucleotides are TGTGCCAGCAGTGGTGACAGGGGTGCGAACACTGAAGCTTTCTTT. The encoded protein is CASSGDRGANTEAFF.

The V gene is TRBV7-6, the J gene TRBJ1-3; D unresolved. Germline V gene lookup returns CDR1 SGHVS and CDR2 FNYEAQ. Trimming took 2 bases from V and 3 from J, leaving 11 bases between them. This CDR3 has 15 amino acids. CDR3 coding DNA: TGTGCCAGCAGCTTATTTCCCGGGTTTGGAAACACCATATATTTT. Amino acid sequence: CASSLFPGFGNTIYF.

The CDR3 sequence: CASSFSSGRVTDTQYF. CDR3 DNA: TGTGCCAGCAGCTTTTCTAGCGGGAGGGTCACAGATACGCAGTATTTT. The V call is TRBV7-2, the J call TRBJ2-3, with 12 bases matching TRBD2. The V gene's germline CDR1 is SGHTA and CDR2 FQGNSA. Trimming at V came to 3 bases and at J to 2 bases, leaving 3 bases not matched to a gene. The CDR3 spans 16 residues.

This chain links TRBV5-6 with TRBJ1-2, with 7 bases that match TRBD1. Germline-derived CDR1 and CDR2 are SGHDT and YYEEEE. There are 14 residues in the CDR3. V lost 0 bases to trimming and J lost 4 bases; unmatched junction nucleotides: 3. CDR3 residues: CASSLGTGLYGYTF. The CDR3, as DNA: TGTGCCAGCAGCTTGGGGACAGGACTCTATGGCTACACCTTC.

V usage is TRBV14 and J usage is TRBJ2-1; D is possibly TRBD2 (5 bases). V dropped 3 bases and J dropped 9 bases, with 21 bases sitting between them. There are 16 residues in the CDR3. The V gene's germline CDR1 is SGHDN and CDR2 FVKESK. The CDR3 nucleotides read TGTGCCAGCAGCCACTTGGCAACTAGTTGGAGCGGTGAGCAGTTCTTC. This gives the protein CASSHLATSWSGEQFF.

The chain links TRBV9 to TRBJ2-3; 10 positions match TRBD2. The CDR3 length is 16 residues. Trimming took 2 bases from V and 3 from J; bases not matched to a gene: 6. Germline V gene data show CDR1 as SGDLS and CDR2 as YYNGEE. The CDR3 reads CASSVDLAGVTDTQYF. The CDR3 nucleotides read TGTGCCAGCAGCGTTGATCTAGCGGGGGTGACAGATACGCAGTATTTT.

The V call is TRBV4-2, the J call TRBJ2-1; 14 bases agree with TRBD2. Germline lookup yields CDR1 LGHNA and CDR2 YNFKEQ. Unmatched junction bases numbered 11, after V lost 0 bases and J lost 7 bases. This CDR3 region has 19 residues. CDR3 amino acids: CASSQDLLTSGGVGNEQFF. CDR3 DNA sequence: TGTGCCAGCAGCCAAGATTTGTTGACTAGCGGGGGGGTAGGGAATGAGCAGTTCTTC.

V and J are TRBV27 and TRBJ2-2, with D perhaps matching TRBD1 (5 bases). The CDR3 length is 14 residues. Germline V gives CDR1 MNHEY, CDR2 SMNVEV (reference sequence). The CDR3 spells CGSKGRVNTGELFF. The CDR3 region has the DNA TGTGGCTCTAAGGGCAGGGTTAACACCGGGGAGCTGTTTTTT.

The V call is TRBV6-1, the J call TRBJ2-7, with D perhaps matching TRBD2 (5 bases). This CDR3 region has 14 residues. The V gene lost 7 bases and the J gene lost 1 base, with 14 bases spanning the gap. Germline CDR1 reads MNHNS; CDR2 reads SASEGT. The CDR3 DNA sequence: TGTGCCAGCATCGTGGTTGGCGGGTCCTACGAGCAGTACTTC. Its translation: CASIVVGGSYEQYF.

This clone was detected once. V and J are TRBV10-3 and TRBJ2-7, with 10 nucleotides matching TRBD2. Germline-derived CDR1 and CDR2 are ENHRY and SYGVKD. J lost 1 base, V lost 5 bases, and 8 bases had no gene match. The CDR3 is 16 amino acids. CDR3 in amino acids: CAISLLAGSSSYEQYF. Here the CDR3 DNA reads TGTGCCATCAGTTTACTAGCGGGATCGTCTTCCTACGAGCAGTACTTC.

The CDR3 DNA is TGTGCCAGGAGCGACACACTCGGGACAGCAACTAATGAAAAACTGTTTTTT. It is translated as CARSDTLGTATNEKLFF. The chain recombines TRBV2 with TRBJ1-4; 7 bases are shared with TRBD1. V shed 9 bases and J 0 bases; nucleotides not matched to a gene: 13. This CDR3 has 17 residues. The germline gives CDR1 SNHLY, CDR2 FYNNEI.